The clone carrying this T cell receptor beta chain was picked up a small number of times. TCRdb used MiXCR to reprocess the RT-PCR reads, holding one entry per CDR3 protein. The table includes roughly 880,000 distinct CDR3 sequences, around 17% detected once. Per the germline V gene, CDR1 is SGHRS and CDR2 is YFSETQ. The length of the CDR3 is 14 residues. Trimming took off 6 bases at V and 0 bases at J, with 9 bases between the two ends. The data are from a study of patients and donors after allogeneic stem cell transplantation. This sequence originates from a human donor who was either an allogeneic HSCT recipient or a stem cell or donor lymphocyte infusion donor (not recorded which). It is not recorded whose cells these are; they may come from a transplant donor. The sequenced sample consisted of blood, either unsorted or a sorted T cell fraction (not recorded which). This chain uses TRBV5-1 with TRBJ2-2; D gene unclear. The CDR3 region is CASNGPANTGELFF. The CDR3 nucleotides are TGCGCCAGCAACGGACCAGCGAACACCGGGGAGCTGTTTTTT.